A selection of T cell receptor beta chains follows, all from one sample in a study of blood T cell repertoires in COVID-19. TCRdb's copy holds only in-frame clones and misses some; the assay was immunoSEQ multiplex PCR. The table has around 46,000 clones, over 80% seen once. The material sequenced was peripheral blood. The receptors originated from a man aged 45-65 years with acute or convalescent COVID-19. Each CDR3 is given with its conserved first and last residue. D genes are given only for firm matches. Size is omitted from some rows. Given values are once, few, many or a class for expanded clones.

J gene | V gene | clone size | D gene | CDR3 protein | CDR3 DNA
TRBJ2-7 | TRBV5-5 | NA | NA | CASSLDGGLGYEQYF | TGTGCCAGCAGCTTGGACGGAGGATTAGGATACGAGCAGTACTTC
TRBJ2-7 | TRBV4-3 | NA | TRBD2 | CASSQGTSGRYEQYF | TGCGCCAGCAGCCAAGGAACTAGCGGGAGATACGAGCAGTACTTC
TRBJ1-3 | TRBV19 | NA | NA | CASTPTGNTIYF | TGTGCCAGTACCCCAACTGGAAACACCATATATTTT
TRBJ1-1 | TRBV6-2/TRBV6-3 | NA | NA | CASSNRSLMNTEAFF | TGTGCCAGCAGTAACAGAAGCCTCATGAACACTGAAGCTTTCTTT
TRBJ2-7 | TRBV18 | once | NA | CASSPVRQTYEQYF | TGTGCCAGCTCACCAGTAAGACAGACCTACGAGCAGTACTTC
TRBJ1-1 | TRBV3-1/TRBV3-2 | NA | NA | CASSQDFRTSTEAFF | TGTGCCAGCAGCCAAGATTTTCGTACTTCTACTGAAGCTTTCTTT
TRBJ1-2 | TRBV4-2 | NA | TRBD1 | CASSPGTGPNYGYTF | TGTGCCAGCAGCCCGGGGACAGGGCCTAACTATGGCTACACCTTC
TRBJ1-1 | TRBV5-6 | once | NA | CASTRVVMNTEAFF | TGTGCCAGCACCCGGGTCGTTATGAACACTGAAGCTTTCTTT
TRBJ2-7 | TRBV28 | NA | TRBD1 | CASSSTGTGDEQYF | TGTGCCAGCAGTTCAACCGGGACAGGCGACGAGCAGTACTTC
TRBJ1-6 | TRBV19 | NA | NA | CASSQQPYNSPLHF | TGTGCCAGTAGTCAACAGCCTTATAATTCACCCCTCCACTTT
TRBJ2-4 | TRBV4-1 | NA | NA | CASSQGRWLERLAKNIQYF | TGCGCCAGCAGCCAAGGACGCTGGCTAGAGAGGCTAGCCAAAAACATTCAGTACTTC
TRBJ1-2 | TRBV19 | NA | NA | CASSIEVRAITNYGYTF | TGTGCCAGTAGTATAGAAGTCAGGGCCATAACCAACTATGGCTACACCTTC
TRBJ2-7 | TRBV5-1 | NA | TRBD1 | CASSLAGTGTGEQYF | TGCGCCAGCAGCTTGGCCGGGACAGGGACTGGCGAGCAGTACTTC
TRBJ2-1 | TRBV7-3 | few | TRBD2 | CASSAKLAGGPRSYNEQFF | TGTGCCAGCAGCGCAAAACTAGCGGGGGGCCCCCGCTCCTACAATGAGCAGTTCTTC
TRBJ1-3 | TRBV6-5 | NA | TRBD1 | CASSRGQGNGNTIYF | TGTGCCAGCAGTCGGGGACAGGGGAATGGAAACACCATATATTTT
TRBJ2-1 | TRBV7-3 | once | NA | CASSLEGTKGYNEQFF | TGTGCCAGCAGCTTAGAAGGTACTAAAGGATACAATGAGCAGTTCTTC
TRBJ1-3 | TRBV5-1 | NA | TRBD1 | CASTFTGTDSGNTIYF | TGCGCCAGCACGTTCACAGGGACAGACTCTGGAAACACCATATATTTT
TRBJ2-6 | TRBV5-1 | NA | NA | CASSLGGGEHSGANVLTF | TGCGCCAGCAGCTTGGGAGGGGGTGAACACTCTGGGGCCAACGTCCTGACTTTC
TRBJ2-1 | TRBV18 | NA | TRBD2 | CASSDDGTTEQFF | TGTGCCAGCTCAGATGACGGGACTACTGAGCAGTTCTTC
TRBJ1-4 | TRBV13 | NA | TRBD1 | CASSVTGGGREKLFF | TGTGCCAGCAGCGTAACAGGGGGTGGTAGAGAAAAACTGTTTTTT
TRBJ1-1 | TRBV27 | NA | TRBD1 | CASSLTTKGATEAFF | TGTGCCAGCAGTTTGACCACCAAGGGGGCAACTGAAGCTTTCTTT
TRBJ2-3 | TRBV4-1 | NA | NA | CASSQDRGSADTQYF | TGCGCCAGCAGCCAAGATAGAGGGAGCGCAGATACGCAGTATTTT
TRBJ1-6 | TRBV14 | few | NA | CASSWTWNSPLHF | TGTGCCAGCAGCTGGACTTGGAATTCACCCCTCCACTTT
TRBJ1-1 | TRBV6-5 | NA | NA | CASSYGQGREAFF | TGTGCCAGCAGTTACGGGCAGGGGAGAGAGGCTTTCTTT
TRBJ1-1 | TRBV4-1 | NA | NA | CASSQDSGGTGGGTEAFF | TGCGCCAGCAGCCAAGATAGTGGCGGGACCGGGGGGGGCACTGAAGCTTTCTTT
TRBJ2-7 | TRBV14 | NA | TRBD2 | CASSPLGGTSRSYEQYF | TGTGCCAGCAGCCCGCTTGGGGGGACTAGCCGCTCCTACGAGCAGTACTTC
TRBJ2-1 | TRBV7-9 | once | NA | CASSFERVNNEQFF | TGTGCCAGCAGCTTCGAGAGGGTTAACAATGAGCAGTTCTTC
TRBJ1-1 | TRBV19 | NA | NA | CASSVTGIGAEAFF | TGTGCCAGTAGTGTTACAGGGATTGGCGCTGAAGCTTTCTTT
TRBJ1-5 | TRBV19 | NA | TRBD1 | CASSPPGGGNQPQHF | TGTGCCAGTAGCCCACCAGGGGGCGGAAATCAGCCCCAGCATTTT
TRBJ1-6 | TRBV6-9 | once | TRBD1 | CASCPPGQVVCGYNSPLHF | TGTGCCAGCTGTCCACCGGGACAGGTCGTTTGCGGCTATAATTCACCCCTCCACTTT
TRBJ2-1 | TRBV27 | NA | TRBD2 | CASSPLAGGPTYNEQFF | TGTGCCAGCAGTCCTTTAGCGGGGGGCCCCACCTACAATGAGCAGTTCTTC
TRBJ1-1 | TRBV25-1 | NA | TRBD1 | CASRAGTAFNTEAFF | TGTGCCAGCAGGGCCGGGACAGCCTTTAACACTGAAGCTTTCTTT